This T cell receptor (beta chain) was recorded in a study of shared clonotypes between healthy human individuals. Looking at the study overall: Three plates were used per donor for CD4 naive, three for CD4 memory, two for CD8 naive and one for CD8 memory.

V trimming: 5 bases; J trimming: 0 bases; junction bases outside the gene matches: 4. The length of the CDR3 is 14 residues. Germline V lookup: CDR1 GTSNPN, CDR2 SVGIG (reference sequence). TCRdb keeps only in-frame clones here, not all; method: immunoSEQ multiplex PCR. In the table there are over 850,000 clones, about four fifths of which are singletons. The sequenced sample consisted of memory CD4+ T cells from PBMCs. The subset is: CD45RA-negative fraction. The genes are TRBV30 and TRBJ2-5, with 9 bases aligning to TRBD2. The clonotype was recovered from a man younger than 35 in good health. Some clones in this sample may be carry-over from other donors' samples. The CDR3 DNA is TGTGCCTGGTGCGCGGGGGGGAACCAAGAGACCCAGTACTTC. Translation gives CAWCAGGNQETQYF.